This record looks at one T cell receptor (beta chain) sequence and its context. Its matching antigen is unknown. A multiplex PCR was run with 60 Vbeta primers and 13 Jbeta primers. In the source study's methods: About 12 million shared chains were among the about 80 million unique TCR beta chains that a later analysis counted. Data came from immunoSEQ multiplex PCR; TCRdb stores just in-frame clones and leaves some out. V and J calls and clone size follow that table, whereas D and trimming were derived from the DNA. The data hold around 280,000 clones, with about 90% observed a single time. The data stem from a study of cytomegalovirus exposure and HLA in healthy donors. Findings of the study overall: On later analysis, the bulk of CMV-associated TCR beta chains appeared to be HLA-restricted. The study flagged approximately 180 TCR beta chains as cytomegalovirus-associated. The classifier reportedly diagnosed cytomegalovirus status with high sensitivity and specificity.

V lost 6 bases to trimming and J lost 4 bases; unmatched junction nucleotides: 6. CDR1 and CDR2 from the germline V gene are SNHLY and FYNNEI. This CDR3 contains 16 residues. The source material was PBMCs. This receptor was identified in a woman between 18 and 30 years old in good health and CMV-seronegative. The J gene is TRBJ2-7, the V gene TRBV2; TRBD2 aligns across 16 bases. DNA for the CDR3: TGTGCCAGCAGCCCGGGACTAGCGGGGGGGCTATACGAGCAGTACTTC. Its protein product is CASSPGLAGGLYEQYF. Combining the CDR3 with reference TRBV2 and TRBJ2-7 gives the whole variable domain EPEVTQTPSHQVTQMGQEVILRCVPISNHLYFYWYRQILGQKVEFLVSFYNNEISEKSEIFDDQFSVERPDGSNFTLKIRSTKLEDSAMYFCASSPGLAGGLYEQYFGPGTRLTVT.